This T cell receptor (beta chain) was obtained from a study of glioma-infiltrating T cells after dendritic cell vaccination. Study summary: Patients received autologous tumor lysate-pulsed dendritic cell vaccination between about 2002 and 2013. Monocyte-derived dendritic cells, cultured roughly 7 days with IL-4 and GM-CSF, were pulsed with autologous tumor lysate.

CDR3 length: 15 residues. The germline CDR1 and CDR2 sequences are MNHEY and SMNVEV (reference sequence). V gave up 6 bases and J gave up 7 bases; unmatched junction bases: 11. Sequencing was performed with immunoSEQ multiplex PCR; in TCRdb, only in-frame clones are kept and a portion is missing. The sample lists tens of thousands of clones, under 90% seen once, with approximately 8.9% in the top ten. Time point: after dendritic cell vaccination, including at tumor progression/relapse. Blood PBMC samples: pre-vaccination, two weeks post third vaccination, and at tumor progression. The sequence was collected from a human donor with glioblastoma. The V call is TRBV27, the J call TRBJ2-1; 8 bases map to TRBD2. Sequences were derived from blood, sampled after dendritic cell vaccination. CDR3 nucleotide sequence: TGTGCCAGCAGCCCCAGTAGCGGGGATCGGAATGAGCAGTTCTTC. This encodes CASSPSSGDRNEQFF.